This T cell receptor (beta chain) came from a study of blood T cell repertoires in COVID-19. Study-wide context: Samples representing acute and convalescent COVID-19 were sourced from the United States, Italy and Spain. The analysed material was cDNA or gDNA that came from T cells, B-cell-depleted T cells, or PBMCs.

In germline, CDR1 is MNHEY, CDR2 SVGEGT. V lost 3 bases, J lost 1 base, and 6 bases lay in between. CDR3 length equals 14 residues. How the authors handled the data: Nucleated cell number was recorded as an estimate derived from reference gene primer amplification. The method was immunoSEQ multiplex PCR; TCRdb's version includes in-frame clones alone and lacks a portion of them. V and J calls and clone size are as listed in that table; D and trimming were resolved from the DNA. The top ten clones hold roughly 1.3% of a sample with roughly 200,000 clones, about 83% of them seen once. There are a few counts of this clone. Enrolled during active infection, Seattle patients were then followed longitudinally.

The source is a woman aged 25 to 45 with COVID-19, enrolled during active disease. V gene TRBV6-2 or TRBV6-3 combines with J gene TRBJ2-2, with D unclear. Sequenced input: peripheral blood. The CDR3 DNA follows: TGTGCCAGCAGTTATACAAGGAACACCGGGGAGCTGTTTTTT. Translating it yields CASSYTRNTGELFF.